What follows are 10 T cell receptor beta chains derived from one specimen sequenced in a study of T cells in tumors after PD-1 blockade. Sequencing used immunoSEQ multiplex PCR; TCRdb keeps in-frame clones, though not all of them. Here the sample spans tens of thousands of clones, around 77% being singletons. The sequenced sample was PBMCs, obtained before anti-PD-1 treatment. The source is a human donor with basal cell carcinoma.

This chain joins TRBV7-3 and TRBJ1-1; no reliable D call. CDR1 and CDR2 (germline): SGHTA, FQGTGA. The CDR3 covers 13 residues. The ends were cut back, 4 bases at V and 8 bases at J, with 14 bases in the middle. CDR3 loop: CASSSLWGAEAFF. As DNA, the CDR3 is TGTGCCAGCAGCTCCCTTTGGGGTGCCGAAGCTTTCTTT.

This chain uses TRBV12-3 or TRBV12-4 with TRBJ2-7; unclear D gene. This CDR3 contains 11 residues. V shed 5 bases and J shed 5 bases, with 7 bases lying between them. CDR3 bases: TGTGCCAGCAGTAAGATGCACGAGCAGTACTTC. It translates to CASSKMHEQYF.

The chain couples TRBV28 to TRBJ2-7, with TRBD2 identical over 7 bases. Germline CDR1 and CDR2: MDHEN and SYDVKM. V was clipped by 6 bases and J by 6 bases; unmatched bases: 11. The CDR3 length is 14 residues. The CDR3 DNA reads TGTGCCAGCAGACCGCCGGGACTACAGTCCGAGCAGTACTTC. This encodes CASRPPGLQSEQYF.

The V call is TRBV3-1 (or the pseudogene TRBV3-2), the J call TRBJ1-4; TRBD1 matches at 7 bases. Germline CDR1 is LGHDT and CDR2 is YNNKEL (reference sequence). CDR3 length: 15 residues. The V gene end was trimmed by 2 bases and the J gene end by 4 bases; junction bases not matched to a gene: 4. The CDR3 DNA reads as TGTGCCAGCAGCCAACTGACAGGGATTAATGAAAAACTGTTTTTT. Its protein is CASSQLTGINEKLFF.

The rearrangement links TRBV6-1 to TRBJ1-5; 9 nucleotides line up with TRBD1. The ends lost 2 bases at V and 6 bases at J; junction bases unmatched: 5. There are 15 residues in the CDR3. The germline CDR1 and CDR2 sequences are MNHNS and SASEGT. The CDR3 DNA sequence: TGTGCCAGCAGTGAAACCGGGACAGGGACTCAGCCCCAGCATTTT. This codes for CASSETGTGTQPQHF.

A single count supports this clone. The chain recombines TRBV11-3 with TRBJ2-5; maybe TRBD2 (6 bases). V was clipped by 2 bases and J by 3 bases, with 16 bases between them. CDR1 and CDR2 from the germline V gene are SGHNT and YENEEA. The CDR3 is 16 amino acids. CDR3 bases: TGTGCCAGCAGCTTAACGCTGCGCTCGGGAGAAGAGACCCAGTACTTC. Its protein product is CASSLTLRSGEETQYF.

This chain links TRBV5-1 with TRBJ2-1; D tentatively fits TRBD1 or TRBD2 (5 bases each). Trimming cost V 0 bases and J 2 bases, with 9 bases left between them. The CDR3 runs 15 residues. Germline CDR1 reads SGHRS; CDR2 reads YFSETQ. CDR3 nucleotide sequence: TGCGCCAGCAGCTTGGTGGGGGTGACCTACAATGAGCAGTTCTTC. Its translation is CASSLVGVTYNEQFF.

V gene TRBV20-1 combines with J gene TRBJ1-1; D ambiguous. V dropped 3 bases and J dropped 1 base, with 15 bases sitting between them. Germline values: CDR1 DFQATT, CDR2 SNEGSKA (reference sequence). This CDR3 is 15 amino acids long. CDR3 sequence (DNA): TGCAGTGCTAGTGCCCCTCTGACACAGAACACTGAAGCTTTCTTT. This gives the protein CSASAPLTQNTEAFF.

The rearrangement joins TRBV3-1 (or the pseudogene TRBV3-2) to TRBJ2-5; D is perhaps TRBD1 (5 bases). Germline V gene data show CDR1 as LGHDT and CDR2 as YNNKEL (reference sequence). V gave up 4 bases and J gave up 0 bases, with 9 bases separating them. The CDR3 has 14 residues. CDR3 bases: TGTGCCAGCAGCCCCTCAGGGTACCAAGAGACCCAGTACTTC. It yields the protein CASSPSGYQETQYF.

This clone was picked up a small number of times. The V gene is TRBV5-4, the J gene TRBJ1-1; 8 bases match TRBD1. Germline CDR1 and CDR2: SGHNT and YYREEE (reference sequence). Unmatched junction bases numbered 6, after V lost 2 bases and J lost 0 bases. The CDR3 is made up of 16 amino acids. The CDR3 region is CASSFGGQELNTEAFF. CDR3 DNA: TGTGCCAGCAGCTTTGGGGGACAGGAACTGAACACTGAAGCTTTCTTT. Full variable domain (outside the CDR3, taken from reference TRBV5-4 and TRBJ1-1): ETGVTQSPTHLIKTRGQQVTLRCSSQSGHNTVSWYQQALGQGPQFIFQYYREEENGRGNFPPRFSGLQFPNYSSELNVNALELDDSALYLCASSFGGQELNTEAFFGQGTRLTVV.